The 26 T cell receptor beta chains presented below share a single source sample, sequenced in a study of long-term antiretroviral therapy in people with HIV. A v3.0 immunoSEQ assay was performed at survey level. Generated by immunoSEQ multiplex PCR, the TCRdb table keeps only in-frame clones and is missing some. Among under 50,000 clones listed, around 83% were seen once. The sequenced sample was unsorted PBMCs, obtained 3.1 years after starting antiretroviral therapy. These receptor sequences come from a woman between 50 and 59 years old with HIV.

The V call is TRBV6-5, the J call TRBJ1-4; D uncertain. In germline, CDR1 is MNHEY, CDR2 SVGAGI. The CDR3 runs to 15 residues. Trimming shortened V by 5 bases and J by 0 bases, and 10 bases separated the two germline ends. The CDR3 bases are TGTGCCAGCAGTGCACTATCCGCAACTAATGAAAAACTGTTTTTT. It specifies CASSALSATNEKLFF.

The sample holds one count of this clone. CDR3 DNA sequence: TGTGCCAGCAGCCAAGTGGTTATAGTCACCGGGGAGCTGTTTTTT. Translated: CASSQVVIVTGELFF. J is TRBJ2-2 and V is TRBV4-2; no definite D call. Germline V lookup: CDR1 LGHNA, CDR2 YNFKEQ. Trimming removed 1 base from V and 4 bases from J, with 10 bases in between. This CDR3 has 15 residues.

This clone was counted a few times. In DNA, the CDR3 is TGTGCCAGCAGTCCGTCTGATGTATATGGCTACACCTTC. This gives the protein CASSPSDVYGYTF. The chain links TRBV2 to TRBJ1-2; D not resolved. Per the germline V gene, CDR1 is SNHLY and CDR2 is FYNNEI. This CDR3 has 13 residues. V was clipped by 5 bases and J by 5 bases, with 12 bases between them.

This chain links TRBV10-2 with TRBJ2-2; D perhaps matches TRBD2 (6 bases). The V gene lost 2 bases and the J gene lost 5 bases, with 9 bases spanning the gap. CDR3 length: 14 residues. The germline CDR1 and CDR2 sequences are WSHSY and SAAADI. The CDR3 protein is CASSEAGLTGELFF. The CDR3 region has the DNA TGCGCCAGCAGTGAGGCGGGGTTAACCGGGGAGCTGTTTTTT.

The V call is TRBV11-2, the J call TRBJ2-5, with a possible D match to TRBD2 (5 bases). Germline V lookup: CDR1 SGHAT, CDR2 FQNNGV. The CDR3 runs to 13 residues. Trimming removed 5 bases from V and 5 bases from J, with 12 bases in between. In DNA, the CDR3 is TGTGCCAGCAGCCGCGGGTACCGGGAGACCCAGTACTTC. Amino acids: CASSRGYRETQYF.

V usage is TRBV30 and J usage is TRBJ2-5, with 7 bases matching TRBD1. Germline V gene data show CDR1 as GTSNPN and CDR2 as SVGIG (reference sequence). This CDR3 spans 13 amino acids. Unmatched junction bases numbered 3, after V lost 3 bases and J lost 2 bases. For the CDR3, the DNA is TGTGCCTGGAGCGGGGACAGACAAGAGACCCAGTACTTC. Translation gives CAWSGDRQETQYF.

This chain links TRBV7-8 with TRBJ2-2, with D perhaps matching TRBD1 (5 bases). V was shortened by 2 bases and J by 3 bases, with 13 bases between the two germline ends. The CDR3 is made up of 16 amino acids. CDR1 and CDR2 from the germline V gene are SGHVS and FQNEAQ. The CDR3 region has the DNA TGTGCCAGCAGCTTAAGCCGCGACAGTTACACCGGGGAGCTGTTTTTT. Its translation: CASSLSRDSYTGELFF.

This chain connects TRBV6-5 to TRBJ1-5, with D unresolved. This CDR3 contains 13 residues. Between the trimmed V and J ends, which lost 2 bases and 6 bases, there was a span of 8 bases. The germline V gene encodes CDR1 MNHEY and CDR2 SVGAGI. The CDR3 bases are TGTGCCAGCAGTTACGATGGGGTTCAGCCCCAGCATTTT. Residues: CASSYDGVQPQHF.

This chain connects TRBV7-9 to TRBJ2-4; D unclear. The V end was cut by 1 base, the J end by 0 bases, with 10 bases between. The CDR3 is 16 residues long. The germline CDR1 and CDR2 sequences are SEHNR and FQNEAQ (reference sequence). The CDR3 bases are TGTGCCAGCAGCTTAGGACGGGTCCTAGCCAAAAACATTCAGTACTTC. Amino acids: CASSLGRVLAKNIQYF.

The CDR3 DNA is TGTGCCAGCAGCTTAGCCAGCAACTATGGCTACACCTTC. This encodes CASSLASNYGYTF. V is TRBV7-6 and J is TRBJ1-2; D call uncertain. This CDR3 spans 13 amino acids. Trimming took 0 bases from V and 2 from J, leaving 4 bases between them. Germline lookup yields CDR1 SGHVS and CDR2 FNYEAQ.

This clone was found once. The chain joins TRBV6-4 to TRBJ1-2; tentatively, D is TRBD1 (6 bases). Trimming took 5 bases from V and 8 from J, leaving 18 bases between them. Germline CDR1 MRHNA, CDR2 SNTAGT. CDR3 length: 14 residues. In nucleotides, the CDR3 is TGTGCCAGCAGTCCTGACAGGTCCTCGCTCGGCTACACCTTC. Translation gives CASSPDRSSLGYTF.

This clone was found a few times. Compared with germline, one end of the junction differs, possibly owing to a read error. This chain joins TRBV6-1 and TRBJ2-4, with D possibly matching TRBD1 (5 bases). There are 12 residues in the CDR3. Germline CDR1 is MNHNS and CDR2 is SASEGT. CDR3 DNA: TGTGCCAGCAGCGAAGGGGTTCACATTCAGTACTTC. This translates into CASSEGVHIQYF.

The chain couples TRBV6-6 to TRBJ1-2, with 11 bases matching TRBD1. This CDR3 has 15 amino acids. The J segment lost 3 bases and the V segment lost 6 bases, leaving 6 bases of the junction unmatched. Germline V gene sequence: CDR1 MNHNY, CDR2 SVGAGI (reference sequence). The CDR3 is CASRAGTGGHYGYTF. The CDR3 coding sequence is TGTGCCAGCAGGGCCGGGACAGGGGGACACTATGGCTACACCTTC.

This rearrangement joins TRBV5-1 to TRBJ2-3, with 9 bases matching TRBD2. The CDR3 runs 15 residues. Germline V gene data show CDR1 as SGHRS and CDR2 as YFSETQ. The trim removed 0 bases at V and 5 bases at J, leaving 4 bases unmatched. The CDR3 DNA reads as TGCGCCAGCAGCTTGGTCGCGGGGGGGCAAGATACGCAGTATTTT. Its translation is CASSLVAGGQDTQYF. Using reference TRBV5-1 and TRBJ2-3 for the parts outside the CDR3, the full variable domain is KAGVTQTPRYLIKTRGQQVTLSCSPISGHRSVSWYQQTPGQGLQFLFEYFSETQRNKGNFPGRFSGRQFSNSRSEMNVSTLELGDSALYLCASSLVAGGQDTQYFGPGTRLTVL.

J is TRBJ2-5 and V is TRBV7-3; D not certain. CDR3 size: 13 residues. Trimming stripped 4 bases from V and 6 bases from J, with 12 bases between. In germline, CDR1 is SGHTA, CDR2 FQGTGA. The CDR3 is CASSYGQQQTQYF. DNA for the CDR3: TGTGCCAGCAGCTATGGGCAACAACAGACCCAGTACTTC.

The count of this clone is one. The chain carries TRBV9 and TRBJ2-5; 10 bases fit TRBD1. Germline CDR1 and CDR2: SGDLS and YYNGEE. The CDR3 is 14 residues long. Unmatched junction bases numbered 2, after V lost 3 bases and J lost 3 bases. The CDR3 DNA reads as TGTGCCAGCAGCGCCGGGACAGGGGAAGAGACCCAGTACTTC. Amino acids: CASSAGTGEETQYF.

Only a few counts were recorded for this clone. The chain recombines TRBV2 with TRBJ1-6, with 9 bases matching TRBD1. This CDR3 spans 15 amino acids. Losses at the gene ends were 5 bases for V and 8 bases for J; bases not matched to a gene: 7. Germline CDR1 is SNHLY and CDR2 is FYNNEI. Here the CDR3 reads CASSRKQGADSPLHF. The CDR3 DNA sequence: TGTGCCAGCAGTCGTAAACAGGGGGCGGATTCACCCCTCCACTTT.

CDR3: CAISEAGGPSYEQYF. In DNA form, the CDR3 reads TGTGCCATCAGTGAAGCGGGGGGCCCCTCCTACGAGCAGTACTTC. The V and J genes are TRBV10-3 and TRBJ2-7; 9 bases are shared with TRBD2. Trimming took 3 bases from V and 0 from J; bases not matched to a gene: 3. Germline CDR1 is ENHRY and CDR2 is SYGVKD. This CDR3 is 15 amino acids long.

The chain employs TRBV7-2 and TRBJ2-5; 7 nucleotides align to TRBD2. J was trimmed by 4 bases and V by 5 bases; bases with no gene match: 4. Germline loops: CDR1 SGHTA, CDR2 FQGNSA. The CDR3 has 13 residues. CDR3 nucleotide sequence: TGTGCCAGCAGCGATTTAGCGGGAGAGACCCAGTACTTC. Residues: CASSDLAGETQYF.

The V gene is TRBV12-5, the J gene TRBJ2-5; TRBD2 agrees at 8 bases. The V and J ends lost 6 bases and 5 bases, in that order; junction bases with no gene match: 8. CDR3 length: 14 residues. CDR1 is LGHNT and CDR2 is FRNRAP in the germline V gene. The DNA for the CDR3 is TGTGCTAGTGGCGGACTAGCCCCCCGGGAGACCCAGTACTTC. Protein product: CASGGLAPRETQYF.

The chain employs TRBV7-9 and TRBJ2-1; D remains unclear. CDR3 length: 12 amino acids. CDR1 and CDR2 from the germline V gene are SEHNR and FQNEAQ (reference sequence). Trimming removed 4 bases at V and 8 bases at J, with 9 bases between. The CDR3 DNA sequence: TGTGCCAGCAGCTATGAGACGGATGAGCAGTTCTTC. Protein product: CASSYETDEQFF.

The CDR3 sequence is CASSPRDFGGYNEQFF. The CDR3 DNA reads TGTGCCAGCAGCCCCCGGGACTTCGGGGGCTACAATGAGCAGTTCTTC. V gene TRBV11-2 combines with J gene TRBJ2-1; perhaps TRBD2 as D (6 bases). V gave up 5 bases and J gave up 3 bases, with 17 bases separating them. Per germline, CDR1 SGHAT and CDR2 FQNNGV. The CDR3 consists of 16 residues.

The CDR3 DNA follows: TGTGCCAGCAGTTACCTACAGGGGCCCCAGGGGCCCCAGCATTTT. This translates into CASSYLQGPQGPQHF. The rearrangement links TRBV6-6 to TRBJ1-5, with 7 bases identical to TRBD1. The CDR3 has 15 amino acids. J was trimmed by 9 bases and V by 2 bases; bases with no gene match: 10. The germline V gene has CDR1 MNHNY and CDR2 SVGAGI (reference sequence).

This chain uses TRBV9 with TRBJ2-7; perhaps TRBD1 as D (7 bases). CDR3 size: 15 residues. CDR1 SGDLS and CDR2 YYNGEE come from the germline V gene. Trimming took 2 bases from V and 0 from J, leaving 12 bases between them. The CDR3 here is CASSVAGQTSYEQYF. The DNA of the CDR3 is TGTGCCAGCAGCGTGGCGGGACAGACCTCCTACGAGCAGTACTTC.

The rearrangement links TRBV21-1 to TRBJ2-3; TRBD2 reflects the table's D call only, with no check against the DNA. TRBV21-1 is listed as a pseudogene. This CDR3 spans 18 amino acids. The CDR3 region is CASSNVEGKAGGTDTQYF. Written as DNA, the CDR3 is TGTGCCAGCAGCAATGTCGAGGGCAAAGCTGGAGGCACAGATACGCAGTATTTT.

This rearrangement joins TRBV10-3 to TRBJ2-1, with TRBD2 identical over 8 bases. The junction had 8 bases not matched to a gene; V was cut back by 6 bases and J by 7 bases. Germline CDR1 and CDR2: ENHRY and SYGVKD. The CDR3 consists of 14 residues. DNA for the CDR3: TGTGCCATCAGCGTCGGGGGGGCCATTAATGAGCAGTTCTTC. It translates to CAISVGGAINEQFF.